This passage covers 25 T cell receptor beta chains from one sample sequenced in a study of somatic mutations in cytotoxic T cells in rheumatoid arthritis. Libraries were prepared by immunoSEQ multiplex PCR; TCRdb keeps only in-frame clonotypes and omits some of them. Among some 10,000 clones listed, 60% to 80% were seen once. The source material was CD8+ T cells sorted from blood. These receptor sequences come from a man aged 50 to 60 in good health.

The chain carries TRBV2 and TRBJ1-3; D unresolved. The ends were cut back, 5 bases at V and 2 bases at J, with 16 bases in the middle. The CDR3 spans 16 residues. CDR1 and CDR2 from the germline V gene are SNHLY and FYNNEI. The CDR3 sequence is CASSSWRPEAGNTIYF. The CDR3, as DNA: TGTGCCAGCAGTTCGTGGCGTCCCGAGGCTGGAAACACCATATATTTT.

The rearrangement uses TRBV9 and TRBJ1-2, with TRBD1 identical over 10 bases. There are 13 residues in the CDR3. The V segment lost 7 bases and the J segment 13 bases; nucleotides outside the gene matches: 13. In germline, CDR1 is SGDLS, CDR2 YYNGEE. The DNA of the CDR3 is TGTGCCAGCGGGGGTGGGACAGGGGCTTCTAGCACCTTC. Translated, it gives CASGGGTGASSTF.

The chain is built from TRBV27 and TRBJ1-5; D gene unclear. Between the trimmed V and J ends, which lost 10 bases and 7 bases, there was a span of 14 bases. In germline, CDR1 is MNHEY, CDR2 SMNVEV (reference sequence). The CDR3 loop spans 12 amino acids. This CDR3 reads CATGNPGQPQHF. The CDR3 DNA reads TGTGCCACCGGAAATCCGGGACAGCCCCAGCATTTT.

In this sample, this clone turned up once. V and J are TRBV28 and TRBJ1-1, with D unresolved. Between the trimmed V and J ends, which lost 6 bases and 1 base, there was a span of 12 bases. CDR3 size: 14 residues. In germline, CDR1 is MDHEN, CDR2 SYDVKM. CDR3 protein: CASSRGGENTEAFF. CDR3 DNA sequence: TGTGCCAGCAGCCGAGGCGGGGAGAACACTGAAGCTTTCTTT. The entire variable domain, with the rest obtained from reference TRBV28 and TRBJ1-1, is as follows: DVKVTQSSRYLVKRTGEKVFLECVQDMDHENMFWYRQDPGLGLRLIYFSYDVKMKEKGDIPEGYSVSREKKERFSLILESASTNQTSMYLCASSRGGENTEAFFGQGTRLTVV.

This chain joins TRBV7-2 and TRBJ1-2; D gene unclear. The V end lost 9 bases, the J end lost 4 bases, and 9 bases lay between the germline ends. The length of the CDR3 is 11 residues. Germline assignment: CDR1 SGHTA and CDR2 FQGNSA. The CDR3 DNA is TGTGCCAGACACAAAAGCTATGGCTACACCTTC. It translates to CARHKSYGYTF.

This clone was observed a handful of times. The chain joins TRBV2 to TRBJ2-3, with D possibly TRBD1 on 6 matching bases. CDR1 SNHLY and CDR2 FYNNEI come from the germline V gene. The CDR3 spans 13 residues. The ends were cut back, 10 bases at V and 1 base at J, with 12 bases in the middle. CDR3 sequence: CANAGVGTDTQYF. The CDR3 DNA sequence: TGTGCCAACGCAGGGGTAGGCACAGATACGCAGTATTTT.

This chain joins TRBV7-2 and TRBJ1-2; TRBD1 aligns across 10 bases. The germline gives CDR1 SGHTA, CDR2 FQGNSA. Trimming cost V 6 bases and J 6 bases; bases outside gene matches: 13. The CDR3 is 16 amino acids. The CDR3, as DNA: TGTGCCAGCAGACACATGACAGGGGGCGATTGGAATGGCTACACCTTC. It codes for CASRHMTGGDWNGYTF.

The chain uses TRBV19 and TRBJ2-7; 7 bases align to TRBD2. The CDR3 loop spans 14 amino acids. Germline V gene sequence: CDR1 LNHDA, CDR2 SQIVND (reference sequence). Germline trimming cut 1 base from V and 2 bases from J; bases unmatched to any gene: 2. The CDR3 sequence: CASSIGLAPYEQYF. As DNA, the CDR3 is TGTGCCAGTAGTATAGGACTAGCCCCCTACGAGCAGTACTTC.

The chain uses TRBV5-6 and TRBJ2-1, with TRBD2 matching 7 bases. The ends lost 1 base at V and 5 bases at J; junction bases unmatched: 3. The CDR3 has 14 amino acids. From germline, CDR1 is SGHDT and CDR2 YYEEEE. This chain's CDR3 is CASSLRGVNNEQFF. CDR3 sequence (DNA): TGTGCCAGCAGCTTGCGGGGGGTTAACAATGAGCAGTTCTTC.

This clone has a single count. The genes are TRBV13 and TRBJ2-7, with D possibly being TRBD2 (6 bases). CDR3 size: 14 residues. Trimming took 4 bases from V and 4 from J, leaving 14 bases between them. Per the germline V gene, CDR1 is PRHDT and CDR2 is FYEKMQ (reference sequence). CDR3 in DNA: TGTGCCAGCAGCTCCGGGTTCAGCGGGTACGAGCAGTACTTC. It is translated as CASSSGFSGYEQYF.

Only a few counts were recorded for this clone. The chain couples TRBV6-4 to TRBJ2-1; 9 bases map to TRBD1. CDR1 and CDR2 (germline): MRHNA, SNTAGT. V dropped 3 bases and J dropped 4; count of bases not matched to a gene: 4. The CDR3 extends over 15 amino acids. CDR3: CASSEQGATYNEQFF. The CDR3 DNA follows: TGTGCCAGCAGTGAACAGGGGGCGACTTACAATGAGCAGTTCTTC.

The chain combines TRBV25-1 with TRBJ2-2; a possible D gene is TRBD1 (5 bases). Germline V CDR1 and CDR2: MGHDK, SYGVNS. CDR3 length: 14 residues. V lost 6 bases, J lost 5 bases, and 13 bases lay in between. CDR3 protein: CASSTGVRTGELFF. The CDR3 nucleotides are TGTGCCAGCAGCACAGGTGTGAGGACCGGGGAGCTGTTTTTT.

The chain employs TRBV6-5 and TRBJ2-6, with a weak D call TRBD2 (6 bases). The CDR3 contains 14 residues. Per germline, CDR1 MNHEY and CDR2 SVGAGI. The germline V and J ends were trimmed by 8 bases and 4 bases, with 12 bases remaining between them. CDR3: CASSPGVGANVLTF. In nucleotides, the CDR3 is TGTGCCAGCTCGCCGGGGGTAGGGGCCAACGTCCTGACTTTC.

V is TRBV29-1 and J is TRBJ2-5; 8 bases are a match to TRBD2. The V gene end was trimmed by 6 bases and the J gene end by 2 bases; junction bases not matched to a gene: 14. CDR1 is SQVTM and CDR2 is ANQGSEA in the germline V gene. The CDR3 covers 16 residues. CDR3 region: CSVGTRDLAGQETQYF. CDR3 coding DNA: TGCAGCGTGGGGACTAGAGATTTGGCGGGGCAAGAGACCCAGTACTTC.

The V call is TRBV9, the J call TRBJ2-3; no reliable D call. This CDR3 has 13 residues. V was trimmed by 4 bases and J by 3 bases, leaving 9 bases between them. Germline CDR1 is SGDLS and CDR2 is YYNGEE. The CDR3 coding sequence is TGTGCCAGCAGCCAAATACTTACAGATACGCAGTATTTT. Amino acid sequence: CASSQILTDTQYF. Drawing the rest from reference TRBV9 and TRBJ2-3, the complete variable domain is DSGVTQTPKHLITATGQRVTLRCSPRSGDLSVYWYQQSLDQGLQFLIQYYNGEERAKGNILERFSAQQFPDLHSELNLSSLELGDSALYFCASSQILTDTQYFGPGTRLTVL.

V gene TRBV7-5 combines with J gene TRBJ2-3; TRBD1, the table's D call, lacks a check against the DNA. TRBV7-5 is assigned pseudogene status. CDR3 size: 15 residues. The CDR3 sequence is CARSSLGQRPDTQYF. The CDR3 DNA follows: TGTGCCAGAAGCTCCCTGGGACAGCGCCCAGATACGCAGTATTTT.

The J gene is TRBJ2-7, the V gene TRBV7-3, with 8 positions matching TRBD2. Germline CDR1 SGHTA, CDR2 FQGTGA. This CDR3 has 15 amino acids. V dropped 5 bases and J dropped 7; count of bases not matched to a gene: 13. The CDR3 DNA reads as TGTGCCAGCAGCCCCACGGGCGGGGGGCTGGGGGAGCAGTACTTC. It yields the protein CASSPTGGGLGEQYF.

This chain links TRBV27 with TRBJ1-2, with TRBD1 as a possible D gene (5 bases). The germline CDR1 and CDR2 sequences are MNHEY and SMNVEV (reference sequence). The CDR3 spans 15 residues. The V gene lost 5 bases and the J gene lost 4 bases, with 17 bases spanning the gap. The CDR3 DNA reads TGTGCCAGCAGTCCCAGTTGGGGGGGGACCTATGGCTACACCTTC. Amino acids: CASSPSWGGTYGYTF.

The rearrangement links TRBV5-6 to TRBJ2-1, with TRBD1 matching 8 bases. V shed 5 bases, J shed 7 bases, and the junction held 2 bases outside the gene matches. CDR1 is SGHDT, CDR2 YYEEEE, per germline. There are 12 residues in the CDR3. Written as DNA, the CDR3 is TGTGCCAGCAGGGGGGACAGGAATGAGCAGTTCTTC. Amino acids: CASRGDRNEQFF. The variable domain in full, completed from reference TRBV5-6 and TRBJ2-1, reads DAGVTQSPTHLIKTRGQQVTLRCSPKSGHDTVSWYQQALGQGPQFIFQYYEEEERQRGNFPDRFSGHQFPNYSSELNVNALLLGDSALYLCASRGDRNEQFFGPGTRLTVL.

The chain links TRBV27 to TRBJ2-7, with 10 nucleotides matching TRBD1. Germline V gives CDR1 MNHEY, CDR2 SMNVEV (reference sequence). V lost 5 bases to trimming and J lost 3 bases; unmatched junction nucleotides: 13. The CDR3 is made up of 17 amino acids. The CDR3 DNA follows: TGTGCCAGCAGTACCCAGGGCGACAGGGGGCGCTTCTACGAGCAGTACTTC. It specifies CASSTQGDRGRFYEQYF.

This clone occurred once. The J gene is TRBJ1-2, the V gene TRBV28, with D maybe TRBD1 (6 bases). V lost 7 bases, J lost 6 bases, and 15 bases lay in between. This CDR3 comprises 13 residues. Germline CDR1 is MDHEN and CDR2 is SYDVKM. CDR3 sequence: CASNLQGHDGYTF. In DNA, the CDR3 is TGTGCCAGCAACCTACAGGGCCATGATGGCTACACCTTC.

The chain joins TRBV9 to TRBJ2-3, with D possibly matching TRBD2 (7 bases). The CDR3 has 15 amino acids. Trimming removed 3 bases from V and 2 bases from J, with 13 bases in between. Per the germline V gene, CDR1 is SGDLS and CDR2 is YYNGEE. DNA of the CDR3: TGTGCCAGCAGCGGGGGGGGCAGACCCACAGATACGCAGTATTTT. Translated, it gives CASSGGGRPTDTQYF.

The genes are TRBV28 and TRBJ1-1; weak D call: TRBD1 (6 bases). The V gene's germline CDR1 is MDHEN and CDR2 SYDVKM. Trimming removed 7 bases at V and 6 bases at J, with 24 bases between. This CDR3 has 16 residues. CDR3 nucleotides: TGTGCCAGCACCTTAGTAGCAGGGGCGGTAGACTCTGAAGCTTTCTTT. This translates into CASTLVAGAVDSEAFF.

This clone was found once. The rearrangement links TRBV28 to TRBJ1-2; D is ambiguous. This CDR3 region has 14 residues. Trimming pared 4 bases from V and 5 bases from J, leaving 14 bases between. CDR1 and CDR2 from the germline V gene are MDHEN and SYDVKM. This CDR3 reads CASSYTRKLYGYTF. The CDR3 region has the DNA TGTGCCAGCAGTTATACTCGTAAATTATATGGCTACACCTTC.

The V call is TRBV2, the J call TRBJ2-7; the D gene is possibly TRBD2 (5 bases). CDR1 and CDR2 from the germline V gene are SNHLY and FYNNEI. The CDR3 sequence is 11 residues long. Trimming stripped 7 bases from V and 4 bases from J, with 8 bases between. The CDR3 protein is CASTGWYEQYF. In DNA form, the CDR3 reads TGTGCCAGCACGGGGTGGTACGAGCAGTACTTC. The complete variable domain, with remaining parts taken from reference TRBV2 and TRBJ2-7, reads EPEVTQTPSHQVTQMGQEVILRCVPISNHLYFYWYRQILGQKVEFLVSFYNNEISEKSEIFDDQFSVERPDGSNFTLKIRSTKLEDSAMYFCASTGWYEQYFGPGTRLTVT.